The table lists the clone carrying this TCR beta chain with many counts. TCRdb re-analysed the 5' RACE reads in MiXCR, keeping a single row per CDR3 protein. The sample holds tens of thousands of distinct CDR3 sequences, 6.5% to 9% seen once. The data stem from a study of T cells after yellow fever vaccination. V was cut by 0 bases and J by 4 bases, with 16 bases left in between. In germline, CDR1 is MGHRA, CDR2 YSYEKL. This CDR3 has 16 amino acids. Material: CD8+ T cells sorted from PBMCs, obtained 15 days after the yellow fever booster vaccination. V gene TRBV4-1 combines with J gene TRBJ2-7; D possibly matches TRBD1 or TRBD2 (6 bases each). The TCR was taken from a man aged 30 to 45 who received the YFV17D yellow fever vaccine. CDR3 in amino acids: CASSQDAGGAGYEQYF. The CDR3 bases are TGCGCCAGCAGCCAAGATGCCGGGGGCGCGGGTTACGAGCAGTACTTC.